The clone carrying this T cell receptor beta chain has more than one count but fewer than ten. TCRdb redid the calling of the 5' RACE reads with MiXCR, one entry per CDR3 protein. The repertoire has hundreds of thousands of distinct CDR3 sequences, 18% of them found once; the top ten carry 10% to 15%. This record comes from a study of identical twins. The same sample was also used in a study of T cells expressing NK-cell markers. Per that paper: In about 6 donors, dominant NKG2C+ clonotypes were roughly 1.0-8% of CD8+ T cells.

Input material: PBMCs. The TCR originated in a woman younger than 35 in good health.

CDR3 nucleotides: TGTGCCAGCAGCGAAACGGGACAGAACTATGGCTACACCTTC. It codes for CASSETGQNYGYTF. The chain recombines TRBV9 with TRBJ1-2, with TRBD1 matching 7 bases. With V trimmed by 3 bases and J by 2 bases, 4 bases remained unmatched. The CDR3 extends over 14 amino acids. CDR1 and CDR2 (germline): SGDLS, YYNGEE.